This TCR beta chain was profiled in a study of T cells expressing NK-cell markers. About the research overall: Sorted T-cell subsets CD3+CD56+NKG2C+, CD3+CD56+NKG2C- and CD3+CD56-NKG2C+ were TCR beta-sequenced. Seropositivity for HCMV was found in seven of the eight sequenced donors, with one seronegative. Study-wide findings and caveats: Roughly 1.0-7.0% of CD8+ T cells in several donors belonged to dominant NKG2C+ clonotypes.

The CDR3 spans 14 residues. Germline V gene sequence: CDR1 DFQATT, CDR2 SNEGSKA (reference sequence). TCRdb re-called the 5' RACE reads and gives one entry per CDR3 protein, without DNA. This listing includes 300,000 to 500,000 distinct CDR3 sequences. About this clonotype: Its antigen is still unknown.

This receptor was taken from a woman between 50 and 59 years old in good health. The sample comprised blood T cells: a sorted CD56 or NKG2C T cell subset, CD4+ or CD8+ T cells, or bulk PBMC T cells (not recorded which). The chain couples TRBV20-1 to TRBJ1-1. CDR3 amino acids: CSARDLGWVAEAFF.